A selection of T cell receptor beta chains follows, all from one sample in a study of T-cell memory formation after mild COVID-19. One entry per CDR3 protein results from TCRdb running MiXCR on the 5' RACE reads. The sample lists approximately 50,000 distinct CDR3 sequences; more than 10% were seen once. Specimen: PBMCs or a T cell subset sorted from them (not recorded which). These receptors were collected from a man aged 18 to 29 who had mild COVID-19 (a few samples of this study predate the infection). Cell type and time point are not known. The CDR3 runs from the conserved cysteine through the conserved F or W. The D gene is left open where the match is weak. Expanded clones get a size class; other rows say once, few or many, or leave the size out.

j_call | v_call | d_call | clone_size | cdr3_length | cdr3_nt | cdr3_aa
TRBJ1-5 | TRBV7-2 | . | few | 13 | TGTGCCAGCAGCCCACAGGGTTGGCAGCCCCAGCATTTT | CASSPQGWQPQHF
TRBJ2-1 | TRBV11-1 | . | . | 16 | TGTGCCAGCCAGCTTAGGCACCCTCGTCGGGGCAGTGAGCAGTTCTTC | CASQLRHPRRGSEQFF
TRBJ2-1 | TRBV19 | . | few | 14 | TGTGCCAGTAGTATAGAGTACTCCTACAATGAGCAGTTCTTC | CASSIEYSYNEQFF
TRBJ1-6 | TRBV7-9 | . | few | 13 | TGTGCCAGCAGCATCCGGAACGGTGATTTCCTCCACTTT | CASSIRNGDFLHF
TRBJ2-5 | TRBV6-2/TRBV6-3 | . | . | 13 | TGTGCCAGCAGTCCGGACGAAAAAGAGACCCAGTACTTC | CASSPDEKETQYF
TRBJ1-3 | TRBV4-3 | . | few | 13 | TGCGCCAGCAGCCAAGATAGAGGAAACACCATATATTTT | CASSQDRGNTIYF
TRBJ2-1 | TRBV4-2 | . | few | 13 | TGTGCCAGCAGCCAAGTAGGGGCCCTTGAGCAGTTCTTC | CASSQVGALEQFF
TRBJ2-5 | TRBV5-6 | TRBD1 | . | 15 | TGTGCCAGCAGCTTGTTTGACAGGGCCCAAGAGACCCAGTACTTC | CASSLFDRAQETQYF
TRBJ2-3 | TRBV18 | . | few | 11 | TGTGCCAGCTCACAACAGTTGACGCAGTATTTT | CASSQQLTQYF
TRBJ2-2 | TRBV10-3 | . | many | 14 | TGTGCCATCAATGCAGGGTGGAACACCGGGGAGCTGTTTTTT | CAINAGWNTGELFF
TRBJ1-2 | TRBV6-6 | . | . | 13 | TGTGCCGGGGGACGAGGGGCTAACTATGGCTACACCTTC | CAGGRGANYGYTF
TRBJ2-2 | TRBV7-6 | TRBD1 | many | 15 | TGTGCCAGCAGCCCGGGACAGGGGGTTCTCGGGGAGCTGTTTTTT | CASSPGQGVLGELFF
TRBJ2-3 | TRBV24-1 | TRBD1 | . | 18 | TGTGCCACCAGTGACCCACTTACGGACAGGGCCAGCACAGATACGCAGTATTTT | CATSDPLTDRASTDTQYF
TRBJ2-7 | TRBV5-6 | . | once | 11 | TGTGCCAGCAGCTCATATTCCGAGCAGTACTTC | CASSSYSEQYF
TRBJ2-3 | TRBV20-1 | . | many | 14 | TGCAGTGCGTCCGGACGATCTAGCACAGATACGCAGTATTTT | CSASGRSSTDTQYF
TRBJ2-6 | TRBV3-1 | . | few | 16 | TGTGCCAGCAGCCAAGGTTTCCGGGCTGGGGCCAACGTCCTGACTTTC | CASSQGFRAGANVLTF
TRBJ1-2 | TRBV20-1 | TRBD1 | few | 13 | TGCAGTGCTAAAACAGGGGCCTACTATGGCTACACCTTC | CSAKTGAYYGYTF
TRBJ2-5 | TRBV5-6 | . | many | 13 | TGTGCCAGCAGCTTGTTACTCGAAGAGACCCAGTACTTC | CASSLLLEETQYF
TRBJ1-4 | TRBV4-1 | . | many | 14 | TGCGCCAGCAGCCCCCTTGGGGGGAATGAAAAACTGTTTTTT | CASSPLGGNEKLFF
TRBJ2-3 | TRBV4-1 | . | . | 14 | TGCGCCAGCAGCCCCGTAGGCGGCGTGGGTACGCAGTATTTT | CASSPVGGVGTQYF
TRBJ2-2 | TRBV11-2 | . | . | 14 | TGTGCCAGCAGCTTAATCACGAACACCGGGGAGCTGTTTTTT | CASSLITNTGELFF
TRBJ2-2 | TRBV6-2/TRBV6-3 | . | medium-sized | 16 | TGTGCCAGCAGTTACTCTGCGGACGAGAACACCGGGGAGCTGTTTTTT | CASSYSADENTGELFF
TRBJ1-6 | TRBV7-9 | . | few | 13 | TGTGCCAGCAGCTTGCTCTCCAATTCACCCCTCCACTTT | CASSLLSNSPLHF
TRBJ1-2 | TRBV5-6 | . | . | 14 | TGTGCCAGCAGCTTGCTAAACAGAAACTATGGCTACACCTTC | CASSLLNRNYGYTF
TRBJ1-4 | TRBV5-1 | . | . | 15 | TGCGCCAGCAGCCCGGGACGGACCCTTCGAGAAAAACTGTTTTTT | CASSPGRTLREKLFF
TRBJ2-3 | TRBV2 | TRBD2 | few | 14 | TGTGCCAGCAGTGTAAGCGGGGTGGGAGATACGCAGTATTTT | CASSVSGVGDTQYF
TRBJ1-1 | TRBV12-3/TRBV12-4 | . | . | 13 | TGTGCCAGCGCACCACGCAGTTACTCTGAAGCTTTCTTT | CASAPRSYSEAFF
TRBJ1-4 | TRBV7-2 | . | few | 13 | TGTGCCAGCCGGGGGGGTATGGGTGAAAAACTGTTTTTT | CASRGGMGEKLFF
TRBJ1-4 | TRBV11-2 | TRBD1 | few | 15 | TGTGCCAGCAGCCTACAGACAGGGTTTAATGAAAAACTGTTTTTT | CASSLQTGFNEKLFF
TRBJ2-7 | TRBV11-2 | . | . | 14 | TGTGCCAGCAGCCCAATACAGGGTTTCGACGAGCAGTACTTC | CASSPIQGFDEQYF
TRBJ1-4 | TRBV12-3/TRBV12-4 | . | few | 13 | TGTGCCAGCAGTTTAGCCGGGCTTGAAAAACTGTTTTTT | CASSLAGLEKLFF
TRBJ1-2 | TRBV7-2 | . | few | 13 | TGTGCCAGCGGCGTAGGGTTTAAGGATGGCTACACCTTC | CASGVGFKDGYTF
TRBJ2-2 | TRBV10-3 | TRBD2 | few | 16 | TGTGCCATCAGTAGCAGCGGGGGGACTGTTGGCGGGGAGCTGTTTTTT | CAISSSGGTVGGELFF
TRBJ2-7 | TRBV5-1 | . | many | 13 | TGCGCCAGCAGCTTGTCACGTTCGTACGAGCAGTACTTC | CASSLSRSYEQYF
TRBJ2-4 | TRBV20-1 | . | few | 15 | TGCAGTGCTAGAGGAGGCGCAGGGGCCAAAAACATTCAGTACTTC | CSARGGAGAKNIQYF
TRBJ2-1 | TRBV9 | . | few | 15 | TGTGCCAGCAGCGTAGGTCTCTGGATGGGCGATGAGCAGTTCTTC | CASSVGLWMGDEQFF
TRBJ2-3 | TRBV7-2 | TRBD2 | many | 16 | TGTGCCAGCAGCAGAACTAGCGGGGGTAGCACAGATACGCAGTATTTT | CASSRTSGGSTDTQYF
TRBJ2-5 | TRBV7-2 | . | few | 13 | TGTGCCAGCAGCCGCCCAGAGATAGAGACCCAGTACTTC | CASSRPEIETQYF
TRBJ1-2 | TRBV5-1 | . | many | 13 | TGCGCCAGCAGCTTCACAGAGGACTATGGCTACACCTTC | CASSFTEDYGYTF
TRBJ2-7 | TRBV7-9 | TRBD1 | . | 13 | TGTGCCAGCAGCTTACAGGGGGCCAACGAGCAGTACTTC | CASSLQGANEQYF
TRBJ2-1 | TRBV5-1 | TRBD1 | many | 13 | TGCGCCAGCAGCGCCGACAGGGGCGATGAGCAGTTCTTC | CASSADRGDEQFF
TRBJ2-1 | TRBV5-1 | . | . | 17 | TGCGCCAGCAGCCTTCGACAGGGACTGAGCTCCTACAATGAGCAGTTCTTC | CASSLRQGLSSYNEQFF
TRBJ2-7 | TRBV6-2/TRBV6-3 | . | many | 12 | TGTGCCAGCAGTGACAGTTCCTACGAGCAGTACTTC | CASSDSSYEQYF
TRBJ2-3 | TRBV5-1 | TRBD1 | . | 16 | TGCGCCAGCAGCTTGCCGACAGGGGGAATCACAGATACGCAGTATTTT | CASSLPTGGITDTQYF
TRBJ2-2 | TRBV2 | TRBD2 | large | 16 | TGTGCCAGCAGTCGCACTAGCGGAGCGAACACCGGGGAGCTGTTTTTT | CASSRTSGANTGELFF
TRBJ2-7 | TRBV2 | TRBD1 | few | 20 | TGTGCCAGCAGTGGAGTCTCGACCGGGACAGGGGAAAGAATTGGCAACGAGCAGTACTTC | CASSGVSTGTGERIGNEQYF
TRBJ2-1 | TRBV5-1 | TRBD2 | . | 15 | TGCGCCAGCAGGCCCGGGGGGGCCGTCTACAATGAGCAGTTCTTC | CASRPGGAVYNEQFF
TRBJ2-2 | TRBV7-3 | . | . | 16 | TGTGCCAGCAGCAACCCCGGTCGGCGAGTCACCGGGGAGCTGTTTTTT | CASSNPGRRVTGELFF
TRBJ2-1 | TRBV7-6 | TRBD2 | few | 17 | TGTGCCAGCAGCCGATCTCCGACTAGCGGGCGGAACAATGAGCAGTTCTTC | CASSRSPTSGRNNEQFF
TRBJ2-2 | TRBV20-1 | . | few | 15 | TGCAGTGCTCCAACGCAGGGAATGGACACCGGGGAGCTGTTTTTT | CSAPTQGMDTGELFF
TRBJ2-1 | TRBV28 | TRBD1 | few | 15 | TGTGCCAGCACCAACCTCGGGACAGCTTACAATGAGCAGTTCTTC | CASTNLGTAYNEQFF
TRBJ2-2 | TRBV4-2 | . | many | 15 | TGTGCCAGCAGCCAAGTGGAGGGGAACACCGGGGAGCTGTTTTTT | CASSQVEGNTGELFF
TRBJ1-5 | TRBV18 | TRBD1 | . | 15 | TGTGCCAGCTCACCGGACAGGGGGAAGAATCAGCCCCAGCATTTT | CASSPDRGKNQPQHF
TRBJ1-1 | TRBV28 | . | . | 18 | TGTGCCAGCAGTCCTCCAAAAGTAGGGAGAAAGATTAACACTGAAGCTTTCTTT | CASSPPKVGRKINTEAFF
TRBJ2-1 | TRBV6-2/TRBV6-3 | . | many | 18 | TGTGCCAGCAGTTATAGGGCCGGAACAGGGCGTAACTACAATGAGCAGTTCTTC | CASSYRAGTGRNYNEQFF
TRBJ2-7 | TRBV5-1 | . | . | 15 | TGCGCCAGCAGCTTTTCGATTCTTAGCTCCTACGAGCAGTACTTC | CASSFSILSSYEQYF
TRBJ2-3 | TRBV5-1 | TRBD2 | many | 16 | TGCGCCAGCAGCTTGGATAGCGGGGGGAATGCAGATACGCAGTATTTT | CASSLDSGGNADTQYF
TRBJ2-7 | TRBV20-1 | . | . | 14 | TGCAGTGCTAGCCGTAGCTTATGGTCCTACGAGCAGTACTTC | CSASRSLWSYEQYF